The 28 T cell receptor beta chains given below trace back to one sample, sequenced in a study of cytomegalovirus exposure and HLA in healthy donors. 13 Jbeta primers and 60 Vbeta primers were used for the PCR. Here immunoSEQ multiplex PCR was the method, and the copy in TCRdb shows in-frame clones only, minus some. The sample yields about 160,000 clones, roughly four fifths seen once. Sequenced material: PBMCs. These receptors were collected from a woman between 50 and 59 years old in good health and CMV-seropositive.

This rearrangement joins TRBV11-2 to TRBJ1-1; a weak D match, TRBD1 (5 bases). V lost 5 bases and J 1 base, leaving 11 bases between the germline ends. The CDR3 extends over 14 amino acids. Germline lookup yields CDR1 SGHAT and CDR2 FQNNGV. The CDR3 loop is CASSTRQTNTEAFF. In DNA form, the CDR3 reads TGTGCCAGCAGCACACGACAGACGAACACTGAAGCTTTCTTT. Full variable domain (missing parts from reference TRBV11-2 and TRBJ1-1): EAGVAQSPRYKIIEKRQSVAFWCNPISGHATLYWYQQILGQGPKLLIQFQNNGVVDDSQLPKDRFSAERLKGVDSTLKIQPAKLEDSAVYLCASSTRQTNTEAFFGQGTRLTVV.

In nucleotides, the CDR3 is TGTGCCAGCAGCCTATTAACACTAGCGGGGGAAGAGACCCAGTACTTC. It is translated as CASSLLTLAGEETQYF. The chain is built from TRBV5-6 and TRBJ2-5, with 11 bases that match TRBD2. The V segment lost 4 bases and the J segment 3 bases; nucleotides outside the gene matches: 8. The germline gives CDR1 SGHDT, CDR2 YYEEEE. The CDR3 consists of 16 residues.

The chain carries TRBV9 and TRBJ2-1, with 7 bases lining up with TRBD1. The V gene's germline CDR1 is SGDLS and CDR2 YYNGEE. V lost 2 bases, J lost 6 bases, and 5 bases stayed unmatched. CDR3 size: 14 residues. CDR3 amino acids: CASSVEGQFNEQFF. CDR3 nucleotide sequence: TGTGCCAGCAGCGTCGAGGGACAGTTCAATGAGCAGTTCTTC. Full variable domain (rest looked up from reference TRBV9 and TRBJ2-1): DSGVTQTPKHLITATGQRVTLRCSPRSGDLSVYWYQQSLDQGLQFLIQYYNGEERAKGNILERFSAQQFPDLHSELNLSSLELGDSALYFCASSVEGQFNEQFFGPGTRLTVL.

This chain's CDR3 is CASSSGAVPGNTIYF. In DNA form, the CDR3 reads TGTGCCAGCAGCTCGGGTGCAGTTCCTGGAAACACCATATATTTT. The chain is built from TRBV5-6 and TRBJ1-3; D call uncertain. The CDR3 runs 15 residues. Per the germline V gene, CDR1 is SGHDT and CDR2 is YYEEEE. V lost 3 bases to trimming and J lost 2 bases, with 12 bases between them.

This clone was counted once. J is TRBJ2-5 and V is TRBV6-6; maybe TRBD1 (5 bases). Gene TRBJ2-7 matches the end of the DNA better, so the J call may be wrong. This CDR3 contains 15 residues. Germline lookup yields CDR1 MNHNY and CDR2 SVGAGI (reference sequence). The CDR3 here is CASSYSGVGAYEQYF. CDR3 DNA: TGTGCCAGCAGTTACTCGGGTGTAGGGGCCTACGAGCAGTACTTC.

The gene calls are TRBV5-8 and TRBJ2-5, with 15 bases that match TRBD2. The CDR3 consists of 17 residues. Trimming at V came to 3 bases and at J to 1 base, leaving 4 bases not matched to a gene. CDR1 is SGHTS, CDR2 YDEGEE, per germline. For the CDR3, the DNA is TGTGCCAGCAGCTGGGGGGGACTAGCGGGGGGCCAAGAGACCCAGTACTTC. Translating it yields CASSWGGLAGGQETQYF.

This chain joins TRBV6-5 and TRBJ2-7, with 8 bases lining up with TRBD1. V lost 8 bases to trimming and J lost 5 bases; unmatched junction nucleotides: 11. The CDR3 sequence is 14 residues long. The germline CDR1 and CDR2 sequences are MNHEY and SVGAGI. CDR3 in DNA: TGTGCCAGCTCATACAGGGGGGAGAGGGACGAGCAGTACTTC. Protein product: CASSYRGERDEQYF.

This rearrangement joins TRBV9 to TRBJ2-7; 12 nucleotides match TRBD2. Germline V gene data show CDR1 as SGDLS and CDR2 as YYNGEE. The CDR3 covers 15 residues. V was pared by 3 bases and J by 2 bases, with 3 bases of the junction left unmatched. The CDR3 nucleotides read TGTGCCAGCAGCGGCGGACTAGCGGGACCCTACGAGCAGTACTTC. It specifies CASSGGLAGPYEQYF.

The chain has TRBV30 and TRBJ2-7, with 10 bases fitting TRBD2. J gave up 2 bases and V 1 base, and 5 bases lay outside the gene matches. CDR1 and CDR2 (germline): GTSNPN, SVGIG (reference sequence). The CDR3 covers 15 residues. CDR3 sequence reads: CAWSGKLAGPYEQYF. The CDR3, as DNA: TGTGCCTGGAGTGGAAAACTAGCGGGGCCCTACGAGCAGTACTTC.

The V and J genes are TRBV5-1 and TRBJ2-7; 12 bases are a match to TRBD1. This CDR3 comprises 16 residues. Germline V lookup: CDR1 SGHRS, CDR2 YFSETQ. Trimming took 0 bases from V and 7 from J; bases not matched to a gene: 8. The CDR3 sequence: CASSLGTGTGGREQYF. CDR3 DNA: TGCGCCAGCAGCTTGGGAACCGGGACAGGGGGCAGGGAGCAGTACTTC.

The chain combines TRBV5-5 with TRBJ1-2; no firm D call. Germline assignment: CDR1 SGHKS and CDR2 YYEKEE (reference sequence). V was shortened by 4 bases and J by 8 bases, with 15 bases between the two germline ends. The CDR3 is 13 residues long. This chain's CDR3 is CASSPLGQAGYTF. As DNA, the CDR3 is TGTGCCAGCAGCCCCCTGGGTCAGGCAGGCTACACCTTC.

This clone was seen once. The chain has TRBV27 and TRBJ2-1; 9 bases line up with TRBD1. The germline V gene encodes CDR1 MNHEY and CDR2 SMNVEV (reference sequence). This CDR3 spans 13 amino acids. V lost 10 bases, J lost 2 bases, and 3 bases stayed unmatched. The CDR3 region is CATRQGAYNEQFF. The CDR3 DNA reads TGTGCCACACGACAGGGGGCCTACAATGAGCAGTTCTTC.

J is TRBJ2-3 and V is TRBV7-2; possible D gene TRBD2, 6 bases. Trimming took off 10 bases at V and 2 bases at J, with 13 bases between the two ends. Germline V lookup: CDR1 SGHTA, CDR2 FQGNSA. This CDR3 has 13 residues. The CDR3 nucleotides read TGTGCCACCCACGGACTATTCACAGATACGCAGTATTTT. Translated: CATHGLFTDTQYF.

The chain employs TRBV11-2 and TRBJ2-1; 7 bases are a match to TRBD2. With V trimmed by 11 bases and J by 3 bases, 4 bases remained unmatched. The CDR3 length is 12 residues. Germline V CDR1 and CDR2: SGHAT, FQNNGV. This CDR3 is CAGGGGYNEQFF. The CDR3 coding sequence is TGTGCCGGTGGGGGGGGCTACAATGAGCAGTTCTTC.

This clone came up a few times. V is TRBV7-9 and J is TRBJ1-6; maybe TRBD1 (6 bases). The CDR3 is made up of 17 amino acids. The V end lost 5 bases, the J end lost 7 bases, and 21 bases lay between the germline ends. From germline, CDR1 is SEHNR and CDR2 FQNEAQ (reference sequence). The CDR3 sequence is CASSSTRDTNRNSPLHF. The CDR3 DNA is TGTGCCAGCAGCAGCACCCGGGACACCAACCGGAATTCACCCCTCCACTTT.

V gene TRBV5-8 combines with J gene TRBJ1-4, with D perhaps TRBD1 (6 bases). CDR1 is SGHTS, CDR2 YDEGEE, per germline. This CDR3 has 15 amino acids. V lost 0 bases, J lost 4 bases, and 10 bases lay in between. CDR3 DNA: TGTGCCAGCAGCTTGGGGACAGTAGTTAATGAAAAACTGTTTTTT. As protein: CASSLGTVVNEKLFF.

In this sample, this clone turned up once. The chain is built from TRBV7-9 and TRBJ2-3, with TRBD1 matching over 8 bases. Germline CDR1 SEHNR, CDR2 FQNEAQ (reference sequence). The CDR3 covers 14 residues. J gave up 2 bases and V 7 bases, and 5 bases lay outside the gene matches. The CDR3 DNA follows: TGTGCCAGCAATTCAGGGGGCCACACAGATACGCAGTATTTT. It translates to CASNSGGHTDTQYF. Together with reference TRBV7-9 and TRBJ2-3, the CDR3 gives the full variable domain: DTGVSQNPRHKITKRGQNVTFRCDPISEHNRLYWYRQTLGQGPEFLTYFQNEAQLEKSRLLSDRFSAERPKGSFSTLEIQRTEQGDSAMYLCASNSGGHTDTQYFGPGTRLTVL.

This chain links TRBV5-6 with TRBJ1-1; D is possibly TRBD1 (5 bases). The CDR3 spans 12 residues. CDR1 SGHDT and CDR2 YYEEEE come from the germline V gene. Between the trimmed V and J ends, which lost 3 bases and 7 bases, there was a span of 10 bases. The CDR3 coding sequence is TGTGCCAGCAGCTGGGTGGGGGGTGAAGCTTTCTTT. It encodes CASSWVGGEAFF. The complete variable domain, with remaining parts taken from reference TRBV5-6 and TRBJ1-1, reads DAGVTQSPTHLIKTRGQQVTLRCSPKSGHDTVSWYQQALGQGPQFIFQYYEEEERQRGNFPDRFSGHQFPNYSSELNVNALLLGDSALYLCASSWVGGEAFFGQGTRLTVV.

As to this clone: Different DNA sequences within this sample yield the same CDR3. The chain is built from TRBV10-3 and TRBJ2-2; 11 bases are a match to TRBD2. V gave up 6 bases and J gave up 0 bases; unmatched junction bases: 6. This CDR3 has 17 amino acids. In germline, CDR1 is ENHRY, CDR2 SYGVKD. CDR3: CAISRIAGGPNTGELFF. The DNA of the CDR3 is TGTGCCATCAGCCGGATAGCGGGGGGGCCGAACACCGGGGAGCTGTTTTTT.

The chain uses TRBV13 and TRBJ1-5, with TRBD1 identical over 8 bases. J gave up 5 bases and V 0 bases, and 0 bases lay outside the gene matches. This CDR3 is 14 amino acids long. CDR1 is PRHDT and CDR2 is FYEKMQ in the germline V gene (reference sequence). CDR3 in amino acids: CASSLGTGDQPQHF. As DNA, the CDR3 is TGTGCCAGCAGCTTAGGGACAGGGGATCAGCCCCAGCATTTT. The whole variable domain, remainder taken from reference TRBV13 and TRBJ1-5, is AAGVIQSPRHLIKEKRETATLKCYPIPRHDTVYWYQQGPGQDPQFLISFYEKMQSDKGSIPDRFSAQQFSDYHSELNMSSLELGDSALYFCASSLGTGDQPQHFGDGTRLSIL.

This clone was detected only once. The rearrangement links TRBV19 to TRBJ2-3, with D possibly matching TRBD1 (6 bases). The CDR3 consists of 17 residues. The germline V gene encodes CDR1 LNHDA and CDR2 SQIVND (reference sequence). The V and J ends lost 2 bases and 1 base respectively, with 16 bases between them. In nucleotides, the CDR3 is TGTGCCAGTAGTATAAGAGGGTTACAGGGAGGCACAGATACGCAGTATTTT. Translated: CASSIRGLQGGTDTQYF.

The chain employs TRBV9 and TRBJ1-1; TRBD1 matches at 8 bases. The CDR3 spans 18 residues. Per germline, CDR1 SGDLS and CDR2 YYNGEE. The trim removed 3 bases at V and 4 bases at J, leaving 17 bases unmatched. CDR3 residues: CASSAEDRDGAESTEAFF. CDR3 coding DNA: TGTGCCAGCAGCGCCGAGGACAGGGATGGGGCGGAGAGCACTGAAGCTTTCTTT. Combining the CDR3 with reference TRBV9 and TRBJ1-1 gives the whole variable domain DSGVTQTPKHLITATGQRVTLRCSPRSGDLSVYWYQQSLDQGLQFLIQYYNGEERAKGNILERFSAQQFPDLHSELNLSSLELGDSALYFCASSAEDRDGAESTEAFFGQGTRLTVV.

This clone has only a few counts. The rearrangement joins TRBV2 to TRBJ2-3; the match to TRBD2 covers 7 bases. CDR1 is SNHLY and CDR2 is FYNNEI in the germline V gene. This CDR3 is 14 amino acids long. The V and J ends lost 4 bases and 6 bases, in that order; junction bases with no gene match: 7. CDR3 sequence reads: CASSVSRGDDTQYF. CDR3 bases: TGTGCCAGCAGTGTATCACGGGGGGACGATACGCAGTATTTT.

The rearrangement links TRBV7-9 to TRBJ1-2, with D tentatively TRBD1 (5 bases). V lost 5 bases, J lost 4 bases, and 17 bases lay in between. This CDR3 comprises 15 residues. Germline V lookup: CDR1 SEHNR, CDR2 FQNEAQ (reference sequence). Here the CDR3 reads CASSPPLGGGYGYTF. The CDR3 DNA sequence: TGTGCCAGCAGCCCGCCTTTGGGGGGTGGCTATGGCTACACCTTC.

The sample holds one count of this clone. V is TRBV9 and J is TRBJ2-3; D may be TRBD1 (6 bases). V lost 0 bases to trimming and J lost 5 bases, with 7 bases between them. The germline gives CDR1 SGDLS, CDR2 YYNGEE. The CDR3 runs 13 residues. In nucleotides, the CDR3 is TGTGCCAGCAGCGTAGAAGGGGGAGATACGCAGTATTTT. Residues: CASSVEGGDTQYF.

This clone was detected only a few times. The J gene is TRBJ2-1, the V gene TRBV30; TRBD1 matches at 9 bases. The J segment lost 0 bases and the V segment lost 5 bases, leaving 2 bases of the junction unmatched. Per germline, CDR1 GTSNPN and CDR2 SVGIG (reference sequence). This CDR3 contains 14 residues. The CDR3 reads CAWDRGSSYNEQFF. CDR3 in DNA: TGTGCCTGGGACAGGGGGAGCTCCTACAATGAGCAGTTCTTC. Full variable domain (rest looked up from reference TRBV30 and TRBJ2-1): SQTIHQWPATLVQPVGSPLSLECTVEGTSNPNLYWYRQAAGRGLQLLFYSVGIGQISSEVPQNLSASRPQDRQFILSSKKLLLSDSGFYLCAWDRGSSYNEQFFGPGTRLTVL.

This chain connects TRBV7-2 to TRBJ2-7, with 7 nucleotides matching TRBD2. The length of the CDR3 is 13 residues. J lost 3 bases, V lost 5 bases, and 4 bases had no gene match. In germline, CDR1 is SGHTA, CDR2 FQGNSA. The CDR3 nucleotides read TGTGCCAGCAGCGGGGGGGTCAGCTACGAGCAGTACTTC. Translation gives CASSGGVSYEQYF.

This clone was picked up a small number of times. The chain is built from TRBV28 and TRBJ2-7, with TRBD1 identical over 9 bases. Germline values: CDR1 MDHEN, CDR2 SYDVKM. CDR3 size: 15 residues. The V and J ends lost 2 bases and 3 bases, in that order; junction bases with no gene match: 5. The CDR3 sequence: CASSLPGTGRYEQYF. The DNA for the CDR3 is TGTGCCAGCAGTTTACCGGGGACAGGGCGCTACGAGCAGTACTTC.